The present T cell receptor beta chain was sequenced within a study of cytomegalovirus exposure and HLA in healthy donors listed by TCRdb under 2017. Concerning the study at large: An earlier analysis of some 620 of the donors reported around 280 Gb of sequence data and around 100 million unique TCR beta sequences obtained from some 170 million T cells. An early release covering roughly 640 HLA-typed donors comprised approximately 290 gigabases of sequencing data and tens of millions of unique TCR sequences. Of the roughly 400 genotyped donors, approximately 83% fell in the genetic ancestry cluster associated with self-reported Caucasian donors. The study aimed to test whether cataloging public T cell receptors could reveal signatures of past pathogen exposure. The T cell repertoires of 666 subjects were profiled by immunosequencing and related to cytomegalovirus serostatus. A separate validation cohort of approximately 120 different subjects was used in addition to the 666-subject first cohort. To predict cytomegalovirus infection status, the study brought together high-throughput TCR immunosequencing, statistical association of individual TCRs with disease status, and machine learning. In a later analysis, previously published TCR beta repertoires from 666 donors were re-analyzed and high-resolution HLA genotyping was added so that TCR occurrence patterns could be studied. In the later analysis, no new phenotypic data were used to find candidate immune exposures; instead, reliance was placed on TCR beta sequences and their occurrence across donors. An earlier analysis of roughly 580 of the donors used high-throughput TCR beta sequencing to judge whether each TCR beta V gene segment behaved as functional or pseudogenic. Donor age, sex, ethnicity and CMV serostatus were collected together with the repertoire data. A later genetic analysis took genome-wide SNP genotypes for about 55% of the roughly 700 donors and used that subset as a discovery cohort. All discovery cohort repertoires had been generated on a single sequencing platform. Both class I and class II loci were covered by HLA typing, at four-digit resolution. Typing coverage varied by locus: 629-630 donors for A, B, C, DRB1 and DQB1; around 560 for DQA1; about 570 for DPA1; under 490 for DPB1. Because of strong linkage in the cohort, roughly five DR-DQ haplotypes were treated as single units for association and clustering. On average, 235,054 unique TCR beta nucleotide sequences were sequenced per donor among a few hundred genotyped donors of the cohort, with roughly a sixth of those sequences being non-productive. Results the study describes overall, beyond this receptor: In a later analysis, HLA-associated TCR beta chains showed more clonal expansion and lower generation probabilities than non-associated chains that were equally common. Some IMGT-functional V segments, including TRBV6-2 and TRBV6-3, could not be distinguished by the 87-base-pair reads and were therefore excluded. Immune exposure information for the cohort was limited to CMV serostatus. Correlated functional status among segregating V segments might be attributable to linkage disequilibrium, but an unknown experimental factor could not be ruled out. Presence/absence analyses assumed roughly uniform sequencing depth across donors, an assumption that may not hold. A few of the identified cytomegalovirus-associated TCR beta chains were confirmed in vitro to be specific for cytomegalovirus antigens. A total of about 180 TCR beta chains were listed by the study as associated with cytomegalovirus. Across donors, most TCR sequences were observed very rarely, whereas some public TCRs were present in many individuals. Several of the top co-occurrence clusters appeared to be linked to parvovirus B19, influenza, CMV and Epstein-Barr virus, according to a later analysis. This cohort had only TCR beta chains sequenced, and the lack of alpha or paired-chain data limited which features could be detected. Assigning TCR associations to individual alleles was difficult when HLA alleles, especially DR and DQ, strongly co-occurred. A further reported finding was that TCR beta sequences accurately predicted the HLA-A and HLA-B alleles for most subjects in the first cohort. Because HLA typing was unavailable for some donors at each locus, only the typed subset was used in association tests. In a later analysis, most CMV-associated TCR beta chains were found to appear HLA-restricted, with HLA associations seemingly driven largely by CMV exposure. A later analysis found that TCR association rates varied across HLA loci, with DRB1 alleles showing the most associated TCRs and HLA-C alleles the fewest. In a later genetic analysis, a missense DCLRE1C variant was associated with V-gene and J-gene trimming of TCR beta chains, and the association was replicated in an independent cohort. The earlier analysis of a few hundred of the donors excluded 15 to 20 rarely observed V segments, including chromosome 9 orphons, because counts were too low. In a later genetic analysis, fewer N-insertions in productive TCRs were reported among donors in an Asian-associated ancestry cluster than the approximately 710-donor mean. A group of highly shared sequence variants was considered likely to be a technical artifact of the sequencing pipeline. The authors suggested that the approach could potentially be extended to other disease states and immunological phenotypes. Broadly in line with IMGT annotations, most TCR beta V segments showed up in productive rearrangements about 87% or about 30% of the time in an earlier analysis of under 700 of the donors. The classifier was reported to diagnose cytomegalovirus status with high specificity and sensitivity in both the original and validation cohorts. A later analysis associated 16,951 TCR beta sequences with specific HLA alleles at a false discovery rate of 0.05.

In total, just over 650 healthy bone marrow donors made up the cohort. At the time of sampling, all cohort members were nominally healthy, though unrecorded immune exposures were likely present. The donor tested CMV seronegative, placing the donor among the 352 seronegative members of the cohort. A peripheral blood sample was provided by each donor, and peripheral blood mononuclear cells were used for TCR beta sequencing. The Qiagen DNeasy Blood Extraction Kit was used to extract genomic DNA from the blood cell samples. This clone is a singleton in its sample. Its antigen is not yet known. Base qualities are not at hand, and no much larger clone is one base apart. Clipping removes 3 bases from V and 6 bases from J, with 11 as the unmatched junction base count. From the cysteine through the phenylalanine, the CDR3 covers 14 amino acids. The sequence is cut down to CDR3 DNA, 42 bases in frame from base 1. The germline V gene (reference sequence) sets CDR1 to GTSNPN and CDR2 to SVGIG.

Library generation was performed with the immunoSEQ multiplex PCR assay. A mixture of 60 forward primers for TCR Vbeta segments and 13 reverse primers for TCR Jbeta segments was used in the multiplex PCR. Amplification of the CDR3 region of rearranged TCR beta genes was performed with a multiplex PCR assay on genomic DNA. On the Illumina HiSeq System, the amplified TCR beta libraries were sequenced as 87-base-pair reads. As for how the authors treated the data: In a later analysis, 77 million or so unique TCR beta chains were counted across the 650 to 700 repertoires, and about 10 million of these chains were shared by at least two donors. To remove PCR and sequencing errors, raw reads were error-corrected and collapsed into unique sequences using a nearest-neighbor algorithm that merged closely related sequences. To assign V, D and J gene segments, CDR3 sequences were aligned to IMGT reference sequences. For a sequence to be retained, a match of at least six nucleotides was required to both a V gene segment and a J gene segment. A rearrangement was called productive if the CDR3 had no stop codons and remained in frame with V and J, and every other rearrangement was called non-productive. Following IMGT convention, CDR3 was defined as the stretch from the second conserved V-encoded cysteine up to the conserved J-encoded phenylalanine. The earlier analysis of 587 of the donors excluded sequences that lacked an unambiguous match to a single V gene segment. In an earlier analysis of several hundred of the donors, V segments were called functional above 56.7% productive rearrangements and were called segregating when the between-donor standard deviation exceeded 5%. To diagnose cytomegalovirus status from the catalog of TCR beta chain sequences, a statistical classification framework was built. A later analysis assigned V and J genes by comparing TCR nucleotide sequences with IMGT/GENE-DB human TR gene sequences. Using the TCRdist pipeline, a later analysis assigned CDR3 sequences along with most-parsimonious VDJ recombination scenarios. In a later analysis, each TCR beta chain was defined by its CDR3 amino acid sequence together with its V-gene family, and reads lacking a unique V-gene family were excluded. A later analysis removed 592 highly shared, low-generation-probability nucleotide sequences to deal with suspected cross-contamination and a sequencing artifact. A later analysis calculated a clonal expansion index for each public chain from normalized within-repertoire ranks of inferred template counts. Generation probabilities in a later analysis came from a VDJ recombination model fitted to out-of-frame rearrangements, and those results were checked against IGoR. In a later analysis, TCR-TCR, TCR-HLA and TCR-CMV co-occurrence was scored with hypergeometric tests, and a repertoire-size bias correction was applied to TCR pairs. In a later analysis, false discovery rates were estimated by permuting HLA or CMV assignments 20 times. In a later analysis, co-occurring TCRs were grouped using DBSCAN, with TCRdist sequence similarity added in when clustering inside HLA-allele-positive subsets. Repertoires with fewer than 30,000 or more than 120,000 public chains, plus five repertoires with anomalous nucleotide sharing, were excluded from co-occurrence clustering. TCRdb re-hosts the immuneACCESS table, in-frame sequences only. Its copies lack some clones; in the studies checked, an unresolved V gene accounts for under half of them, and the cause for the rest is not known. V and J calls and clone size are copied from that table; D and trimming were computed from the DNA. This sample comprises about 140,000 clones, more than 75% of them detected only once. Approximately 2.5% of the sample goes to the ten largest clones.

Sequencing input: PBMCs. Recombination linked TRBV30 to TRBJ2-7, with 7 central nucleotides matching TRBD2. The TCR comes from a man aged 50 to 60 in good health and CMV-seronegative. The nucleotides are TGTGCCTGGAGCACCCTGGGACTAACGGTCGAGCAGTACTTC. The resulting protein is CAWSTLGLTVEQYF.